This passage covers 30 T cell receptor beta chains from one sample sequenced in a study of T-cell memory formation after mild COVID-19. TCRdb called the 5' RACE reads again in MiXCR, with one record for every CDR3 protein. The repertoire holds about 560,000 distinct CDR3 sequences, with roughly 17% as singletons. The sequenced sample was PBMCs or a T cell subset sorted from them (not recorded which). These receptors all come from an adult woman who had mild COVID-19 (a few samples of this study predate the infection). Cell type and time point are not known.

V and J are TRBV6-1 and TRBJ2-1; possibly TRBD2 for D (6 bases). Trimming removed 3 bases from V and 0 bases from J, with 9 bases in between. CDR1 MNHNS and CDR2 SASEGT come from the germline V gene. The CDR3 contains 15 residues. In DNA form, the CDR3 reads TGTGCCAGCAGTGATATGGACTACTCCTACAATGAGCAGTTCTTC. It yields the protein CASSDMDYSYNEQFF.

This clonotype was detected a few times. The chain uses TRBV3-1 and TRBJ1-5, with 8 bases fitting TRBD1. CDR3 length: 12 residues. Per germline, CDR1 LGHDT and CDR2 YNNKEL (reference sequence). With V trimmed by 1 base and J by 13 bases, 3 bases remained unmatched. CDR3 loop: CASSQGRTGQHF. The CDR3 DNA follows: TGTGCCAGCAGCCAAGGACGGACAGGGCAGCATTTT.

V usage is TRBV12-1 and J usage is TRBJ2-7; the table names TRBD2, a call not compared with the DNA. TRBV12-1 is a pseudogene segment. The CDR3 covers 18 residues. CDR3 in amino acids: CASSFAQGLAGGPHEQYF. The CDR3 DNA reads TGTGCCAGCAGCTTTGCCCAAGGACTAGCGGGGGGCCCTCACGAGCAGTACTTC.

This clonotype was recorded a few times. The chain carries TRBV29-1 and TRBJ1-4; TRBD1 aligns across 7 bases. Trimming removed 7 bases from V and 5 bases from J; junction bases left unmatched: 10. The CDR3 has 14 amino acids. Germline CDR1 and CDR2: SQVTM and ANQGSEA. The CDR3 DNA is TGCAGCGCCCTTGTGACAGGGTGGAATGAAAAACTGTTTTTT. This gives the protein CSALVTGWNEKLFF.

This clonotype was seen many times. This chain connects TRBV18 to TRBJ1-1; 7 bases map to TRBD1. From germline, CDR1 is KGHSH and CDR2 LQKENI. The length of the CDR3 is 13 residues. Trimming removed 5 bases from V and 1 base from J; junction bases left unmatched: 1. CDR3 coding DNA: TGTGCCAGCTCAGGGGACAGGAACACTGAAGCTTTCTTT. It codes for CASSGDRNTEAFF.

This clonotype occurred a few times. The chain uses TRBV20-1 and TRBJ2-1; D is perhaps TRBD2 (5 bases). From germline, CDR1 is DFQATT and CDR2 SNEGSKA (reference sequence). V lost 2 bases, J lost 1 base, and 12 bases lay in between. The CDR3 covers 15 residues. Here the CDR3 reads CSARSGGASYNEQFF. CDR3 in DNA: TGCAGTGCTAGATCCGGAGGAGCTTCCTACAATGAGCAGTTCTTC.

This clonotype was counted a few times. V gene TRBV6-6 combines with J gene TRBJ2-7; TRBD1 aligns across 9 bases. CDR3 length: 15 residues. Germline CDR1 and CDR2: MNHNY and SVGAGI (reference sequence). With 7 bases clipped from V and 1 base from J, the junction kept 8 bases outside the gene matches. CDR3 sequence reads: CASTTGGARSYEQYF. CDR3 sequence (DNA): TGTGCCAGCACTACAGGGGGCGCAAGGTCCTACGAGCAGTACTTC.

In this sample, this clonotype turned up a few times. The genes are TRBV6-2 or TRBV6-3 and TRBJ2-5, with 14 bases aligning to TRBD2. Trimming took 6 bases from V and 4 from J; bases not matched to a gene: 7. This CDR3 is 16 amino acids long. From germline, CDR1 is MNHEY and CDR2 SVGEGT. The CDR3: CASSWGLAGAGETQYF. The CDR3 DNA reads as TGTGCCAGCAGCTGGGGACTAGCGGGAGCGGGAGAGACCCAGTACTTC.

The genes are TRBV29-1 and TRBJ2-3; D remains ambiguous. Per germline, CDR1 SQVTM and CDR2 ANQGSEA. The CDR3 spans 14 residues. The V and J ends lost 0 bases and 4 bases respectively, with 11 bases between them. The CDR3: CSVEDPRRADTQYF. In DNA form, the CDR3 reads TGCAGCGTTGAAGATCCCAGACGGGCAGATACGCAGTATTTT.

This clonotype showed up just once. V usage is TRBV12-3 or TRBV12-4 and J usage is TRBJ1-1; no clear D gene. Trimming took 7 bases from V and 0 from J, leaving 3 bases between them. CDR3 size: 11 residues. CDR3 in DNA: TGTGCCAGCACAGTGAACACTGAAGCTTTCTTT. Its translation is CASTVNTEAFF.

This clonotype has more than one count but fewer than ten. The rearrangement links TRBV14 to TRBJ2-7; 8 nucleotides agree with TRBD1. Germline lookup yields CDR1 SGHDN and CDR2 FVKESK. V shed 4 bases and J 1 base; nucleotides not matched to a gene: 15. CDR3 length: 18 amino acids. CDR3 sequence (DNA): TGTGCCAGCAGCCCTTCAGACAGGGGAAGGTCTTGGTCCTACGAGCAGTACTTC. Encoded protein: CASSPSDRGRSWSYEQYF.

This clonotype occurred a few times. V usage is TRBV3-1 and J usage is TRBJ2-5, with TRBD2 matching 8 bases. V shed 1 base, J shed 2 bases, and the junction held 12 bases outside the gene matches. From germline, CDR1 is LGHDT and CDR2 YNNKEL (reference sequence). This CDR3 comprises 18 residues. The CDR3 DNA reads TGTGCCAGCAGCCAAGGATTAATTGCGGGAGGTCCGCAAGAGACCCAGTACTTC. Protein product: CASSQGLIAGGPQETQYF.

The chain joins TRBV15 to TRBJ2-1; perhaps TRBD2 as D (6 bases). V dropped 5 bases and J dropped 9 bases, with 17 bases sitting between them. The germline gives CDR1 LNHNV, CDR2 YYDKDF (reference sequence). This CDR3 has 14 amino acids. The CDR3: CATSQQEGPGEQFF. CDR3 nucleotides: TGTGCCACCAGCCAGCAGGAGGGGCCGGGTGAGCAGTTCTTC. The whole variable domain, filled in from reference TRBV15 and TRBJ2-1, reads DAMVIQNPRYQVTQFGKPVTLSCSQTLNHNVMYWYQQKSSQAPKLLFHYYDKDFNNEADTPDNFQSRRPNTSFCFLDIRSPGLGDTAMYLCATSQQEGPGEQFFGPGTRLTVL.

The chain carries TRBV12-3 or TRBV12-4 and TRBJ2-7, with D perhaps matching TRBD1 or TRBD2 (6 bases each). This CDR3 is 14 amino acids long. V lost 1 base, J lost 6 bases, and 13 bases lay in between. The CDR3 sequence is CASSLGGALREQYF. As DNA, the CDR3 is TGTGCCAGCAGTTTAGGGGGGGCGCTCCGCGAGCAGTACTTC.

The chain uses TRBV15 and TRBJ1-5, with D perhaps matching TRBD1 (5 bases). V lost 3 bases and J lost 1, with 10 bases in between. Germline-derived CDR1 and CDR2 are LNHNV and YYDKDF (reference sequence). There are 15 residues in the CDR3. CDR3 nucleotide sequence: TGTGCCACCAGCAGGCAGGGACGGAGCAATCAGCCCCAGCATTTT. Translation gives CATSRQGRSNQPQHF.

In its sample, this clonotype was seen a few times. The rearrangement links TRBV9 to TRBJ2-1; 10 bases line up with TRBD2. The CDR3 consists of 16 residues. The germline gives CDR1 SGDLS, CDR2 YYNGEE. V lost 4 bases, J lost 9 bases, and 13 bases stayed unmatched. Here the CDR3 reads CASSSGVGASGGEQFF. CDR3 in DNA: TGTGCCAGCAGCTCCGGGGTAGGGGCTAGCGGGGGTGAGCAGTTCTTC. Full variable domain (outside the CDR3, taken from reference TRBV9 and TRBJ2-1): DSGVTQTPKHLITATGQRVTLRCSPRSGDLSVYWYQQSLDQGLQFLIQYYNGEERAKGNILERFSAQQFPDLHSELNLSSLELGDSALYFCASSSGVGASGGEQFFGPGTRLTVL.

This clonotype has just a few counts. CDR3 in DNA: TGTGCCAGCTCACCTGCGGAGCGTAGGTCCGGGGAGCTGTTTTTT. Encoded protein: CASSPAERRSGELFF. This chain joins TRBV18 and TRBJ2-2; D not resolved. Trimming removed 3 bases from V and 6 bases from J, with 14 bases in between. The length of the CDR3 is 15 residues. Germline V gene data show CDR1 as KGHSH and CDR2 as LQKENI.

This clonotype appeared a single time. The rearrangement joins TRBV3-1 to TRBJ2-3; TRBD2 matches 9 bases. There are 16 residues in the CDR3. Germline values: CDR1 LGHDT, CDR2 YNNKEL (reference sequence). The trim removed 0 bases at V and 3 bases at J, leaving 4 bases unmatched. CDR3 nucleotides: TGTGCCAGCAGCCAAGAATCTAGCGGGACAACAGATACGCAGTATTTT. It translates to CASSQESSGTTDTQYF.

The chain carries TRBV18 and TRBJ2-2; no clear D gene. Germline assignment: CDR1 KGHSH and CDR2 LQKENI. V was clipped by 2 bases and J by 3 bases, with 10 bases between them. The CDR3 is 15 amino acids. The CDR3 DNA follows: TGTGCCAGCTCACCATCCCCGGTTGACACCGGGGAGCTGTTTTTT. This sequence encodes CASSPSPVDTGELFF.

The sample holds a few counts of this clonotype. V gene TRBV12-3 or TRBV12-4 combines with J gene TRBJ2-1, with D unclear. V lost 6 bases to trimming and J lost 8 bases, with 5 bases between them. The CDR3 consists of 10 residues. The CDR3 loop reads CASRGHEQFF. CDR3 in DNA: TGTGCCAGCAGGGGTCATGAGCAGTTCTTC.

The V and J genes are TRBV27 and TRBJ2-5; the match to TRBD2 covers 8 bases. Trimming took 3 bases from V and 1 from J; bases not matched to a gene: 7. The CDR3 consists of 16 residues. From germline, CDR1 is MNHEY and CDR2 SMNVEV (reference sequence). CDR3 loop: CASSLSSGTPQETQYF. CDR3 coding DNA: TGTGCCAGCAGTTTGAGTAGCGGGACTCCCCAAGAGACCCAGTACTTC.

V gene TRBV12-3 or TRBV12-4 combines with J gene TRBJ1-2; D ambiguous. CDR3 size: 14 residues. V shed 3 bases and J shed 8 bases, with 16 bases lying between them. CDR3: CASSFGSPRPGYTF. The CDR3 DNA sequence: TGTGCCAGCAGTTTTGGGTCCCCCCGGCCAGGCTACACCTTC.

The chain uses TRBV29-1 and TRBJ2-1, with TRBD2 as a possible D gene (6 bases). CDR1 and CDR2 (germline): SQVTM, ANQGSEA. The CDR3 is 18 residues long. V lost 0 bases, J lost 0 bases, and 18 bases lay in between. In DNA, the CDR3 is TGCAGCGTTGAAGATCGGGGGATGGGACTTGGCTCCTACAATGAGCAGTTCTTC. Translating it yields CSVEDRGMGLGSYNEQFF.

This clonotype was counted a few times. The gene calls are TRBV20-1 and TRBJ2-3, with D perhaps TRBD2 (5 bases). CDR3 size: 14 residues. Germline V gene lookup returns CDR1 DFQATT and CDR2 SNEGSKA (reference sequence). V shed 3 bases and J shed 5 bases, with 15 bases lying between them. The CDR3: CSASTRISQDTQYF. The CDR3 nucleotides are TGCAGTGCTAGCACTAGGATTTCTCAAGATACGCAGTATTTT.

The table lists this clonotype with a few counts. The rearrangement links TRBV5-1 to TRBJ2-2, with D possibly being TRBD2 (7 bases). This CDR3 spans 16 amino acids. The germline V and J ends were trimmed by 4 bases and 3 bases, with 16 bases remaining between them. Germline V gives CDR1 SGHRS, CDR2 YFSETQ. The CDR3 DNA follows: TGCGCCAGCAGCCCTTCGGGGGGCGAAGACACCGGGGAGCTGTTTTTT. It codes for CASSPSGGEDTGELFF.

The sample holds a few counts of this clonotype. The V and J genes are TRBV4-2 and TRBJ2-1; TRBD2 matches at 7 bases. J gave up 7 bases and V 5 bases, and 11 bases lay outside the gene matches. The CDR3 covers 15 residues. Germline loops: CDR1 LGHNA, CDR2 YNFKEQ. The CDR3 loop is CASSSWAAGENEQFF. Here the CDR3 DNA reads TGTGCCAGCAGCTCCTGGGCGGCGGGAGAGAATGAGCAGTTCTTC.

This clonotype was seen more than once but under ten times. This chain joins TRBV20-1 and TRBJ1-6, with a weak D call TRBD1 (6 bases). This CDR3 contains 13 residues. CDR1 and CDR2 from the germline V gene are DFQATT and SNEGSKA (reference sequence). V lost 3 bases and J lost 10, with 13 bases in between. This chain's CDR3 is CSASGGADSPLHF. The CDR3 DNA follows: TGCAGTGCTAGTGGGGGGGCAGACTCACCCCTCCACTTT.

This clonotype was counted between two and nine times. The chain is built from TRBV20-1 and TRBJ2-7, with D possibly being TRBD1 or TRBD2 (5 bases each). This CDR3 comprises 13 residues. Looked up from germline, CDR1 is DFQATT and CDR2 is SNEGSKA (reference sequence). The V gene lost 4 bases and the J gene lost 7 bases, with 17 bases spanning the gap. The CDR3 nucleotides read TGCAGTGCTACCCGGGACGGGTCGGGGGAGCAGTACTTC. It specifies CSATRDGSGEQYF.

This clonotype has only a few counts. This sequence joins TRBV7-9 and TRBJ2-3, with D maybe TRBD1 (6 bases). Trimming took off 8 bases at V and 3 bases at J, with 12 bases between the two ends. The CDR3 consists of 13 residues. Germline V gene data show CDR1 as SEHNR and CDR2 as FQNEAQ (reference sequence). The CDR3 sequence: CASGGAGTDTQYF. CDR3 in DNA: TGTGCCAGCGGGGGCGCCGGAACAGATACGCAGTATTTT.

J is TRBJ2-1 and V is TRBV19, with a weak D call TRBD2 (6 bases). CDR1 LNHDA and CDR2 SQIVND come from the germline V gene (reference sequence). The CDR3 is made up of 15 amino acids. V was trimmed by 6 bases and J by 6 bases, leaving 18 bases between them. The CDR3 nucleotides are TGTGCCAGTAGGCTGGGGGGAACGCAAACCAATGAGCAGTTCTTC. Protein: CASRLGGTQTNEQFF. Complete variable domain (other parts from reference TRBV19 and TRBJ2-1): DGGITQSPKYLFRKEGQNVTLSCEQNLNHDAMYWYRQDPGQGLRLIYYSQIVNDFQKGDIAEGYSVSREKKESFPLTVTSAQKNPTAFYLCASRLGGTQTNEQFFGPGTRLTVL.